This is a list of T cell receptor beta chains from one sample in a study of blood T cell repertoires in COVID-19. Profiled with immunoSEQ multiplex PCR; TCRdb holds only in-frame clones, not every one. The profile shows 300,000 to 350,000 clones, roughly 87% of them singletons. Material: peripheral blood. The receptors stem from a man between 18 and 35 years old with active or convalescent COVID-19. Both conserved end residues are trimmed from each CDR3. The order of the fields is J gene, V gene, CDR3 protein.

>TRBJ2-4|TRBV29-1
SVESGSTAKNIQY
>TRBJ2-7|TRBV14
ASSQDRRVLAGVEQY
>TRBJ2-5|TRBV27
ASSLLRGGLKTQY
>TRBJ2-7|TRBV3-1/TRBV3-2
ASSQGQGYEQY
>TRBJ2-1|TRBV3-1/TRBV3-2
ASSASSYNEQF
>TRBJ2-1|TRBV12-3/TRBV12-4
ASSPLNEQF
>TRBJ1-3|TRBV9
ASSVGGGNTIY
>TRBJ1-5|TRBV4-3
ASSQDLPSPGQGYSNQPQH
>TRBJ2-5|TRBV24-1
ATSDLDREKETQY
>TRBJ2-3|TRBV6-5
ASSLLSGGASDTQY
>TRBJ1-4|TRBV4-3
ASSPPVGRKEGEKLF
>TRBJ1-2|TRBV27
ASSYGESYGYT
>TRBJ2-1|TRBV10-3
AISASTSGRGIYNEQF
>TRBJ1-6|TRBV27
ASGRDSVNSPLH
>TRBJ2-7|TRBV4-1
ASSRTPGLAGFEQY
>TRBJ2-1|TRBV5-5
ASSLVPRSSYNEQF
>TRBJ2-5|TRBV7-9
ASSLAGSGETQY
>TRBJ2-3|TRBV7-2
ASSLSLAGGQDTQY
>TRBJ2-7|TRBV28
ASSLLAGGPEYEQY
>TRBJ2-7|TRBV6-6
ASSYLLAGAGEQY
>TRBJ2-3|TRBV5-1
ASSKGLAGSVDTQY
>TRBJ2-7|TRBV19
ASSPRTLRSGYEQY
>TRBJ2-2|TRBV6-2/TRBV6-3
ASSWTSDTGELF
>TRBJ1-2|TRBV7-2
ASSLGQNNYGYT
>TRBJ2-3|TRBV18
ASSGLAGGPSDTQY
>TRBJ1-4|TRBV10-3
AISQGSPNEKLF
>TRBJ1-2|TRBV5-6
ASSIQGGIANYGYT
>TRBJ1-2|TRBV28
ASTTGVGYGYT
>TRBJ1-1|TRBV9
ASSDTGGYTEAF
>TRBJ1-6|TRBV7-2
ASSPTGNNSPLH
>TRBJ2-1|TRBV5-1
ASSGQGYEQF
>TRBJ1-2|TRBV28
ASSLGTGGYGYT
>TRBJ2-6|TRBV6-4
ASSDSRQGTSGANVLT
>TRBJ2-3|TRBV23-1
ASSQSSIWLDTDTQY
>TRBJ2-3|TRBV19
ASSVGRGADTQY
>TRBJ2-4|TRBV29-1
SVTERGLGNIQY
>TRBJ2-7|TRBV3-1/TRBV3-2
ASSQGPLGLGGSYEQY
>TRBJ1-4|TRBV6-6
ASSAQGGNEKLF
>TRBJ1-2|TRBV11-2
ASSLDSQGLTYGYT
>TRBJ2-7|TRBV28
ASSLVTNSYEQY
>TRBJ2-1|TRBV3-1/TRBV3-2
ASSQGSSNEQF
>TRBJ2-1|TRBV7-8
ASSLALSSYNEQF
>TRBJ1-1|TRBV28
ASSVPPQGRDTEAF
>TRBJ2-2|TRBV25-1
ASSEGTADTGELF
>TRBJ2-1|TRBV18
ASSPPFGDTKLGEQF
>TRBJ2-7|TRBV7-2
ASSLVGDGPYEQY
>TRBJ2-7|TRBV5-1
ASSPDGQGPYEQY
>TRBJ1-4|TRBV10-2
ASTLGVGAEKLF
>TRBJ1-2|TRBV25-1
ASSEGGGGYT
>TRBJ2-3|TRBV6-5
ASTTMSSGRTQY
>TRBJ1-1|TRBV6-4
ASSSDPTGGVGTEAF